This T cell receptor beta chain originates from a study of T-cell memory formation after mild COVID-19. The study's findings and limits: Researchers found some responding clones in pre-infection memory, a sign that cross-reactive memory joined.

TCRdb ran MiXCR on the 5' RACE reads and lists one entry per CDR3 protein. The sample has more than 120,000 distinct CDR3 sequences; roughly 6.2% are singletons. Regarding this clonotype: The target antigen is unknown.

This sequence originates from an adult woman who had mild COVID-19 (a few samples of this study predate the infection). Cell type and time point are not known. The sample taken for sequencing was PBMCs or a T cell subset sorted from them (not recorded which).

CDR3 loop: CATSELDNEQFF. CDR3 sequence (DNA): TGTGCCACCAGTGAGCTAGACAATGAGCAGTTCTTC. This sequence joins TRBV24-1 and TRBJ2-1; D uncertain. Trimming removed 4 bases at V and 5 bases at J, with 5 bases between. The CDR3 extends over 12 amino acids. Germline V gene sequence: CDR1 KGHDR, CDR2 SFDVKD.